The sequence of this T cell receptor (beta chain) was determined in a study of T cells expressing NK-cell markers. Study-wide background: HCMV seropositivity characterized most of the eight sequenced donors, and seronegativity one. Study results and limitations: Dominant NKG2C+ clonotypes made up about 1.0-7.5% of CD8+ T cells in more than 5 donors. Nothing established the HCMV specificity of expanded NKG2C+ T cell clones.

Each CDR3 protein gets one entry in TCRdb, which reprocessed the 5' RACE reads and gives no DNA. The sample data list 400,000 to 550,000 distinct CDR3 sequences. CDR1 SGHTA and CDR2 FQGNSA come from the germline V gene. The CDR3 totals 14 residues. Points on this clonotype: The antigen is unknown.

This sequence joins TRBV7-2 and TRBJ2-5; TCRdb gives TRBD1 as the D gene, but with no DNA this cannot be confirmed. Source material: blood T cells: a sorted CD56 or NKG2C T cell subset, CD4+ or CD8+ T cells, or bulk PBMC T cells (not recorded which). The sequence was obtained from a woman between 18 and 70 years old in good health. The CDR3 here is CASSFHRGGETQYF. Complete variable domain (other parts from reference TRBV7-2 and TRBJ2-5): GAGVSQSPSNKVTEKGKDVELRCDPISGHTALYWYRQSLGQGLEFLIYFQGNSAPDKSGLPSDRFSAERTGGSVSTLTIQRTQQEDSAVYLCASSFHRGGETQYFGPGTRLLVL.